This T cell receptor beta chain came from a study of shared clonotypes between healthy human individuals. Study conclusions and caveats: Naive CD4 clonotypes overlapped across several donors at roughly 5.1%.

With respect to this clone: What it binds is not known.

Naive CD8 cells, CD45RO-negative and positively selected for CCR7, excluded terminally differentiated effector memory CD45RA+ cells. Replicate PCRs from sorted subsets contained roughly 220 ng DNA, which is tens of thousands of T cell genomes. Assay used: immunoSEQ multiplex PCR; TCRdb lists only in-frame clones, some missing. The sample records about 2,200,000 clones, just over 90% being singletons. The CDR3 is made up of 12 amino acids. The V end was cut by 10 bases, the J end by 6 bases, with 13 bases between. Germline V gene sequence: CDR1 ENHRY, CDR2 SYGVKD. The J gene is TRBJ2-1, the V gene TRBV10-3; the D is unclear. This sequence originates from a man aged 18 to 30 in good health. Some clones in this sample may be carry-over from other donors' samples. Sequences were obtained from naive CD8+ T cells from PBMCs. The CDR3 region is CANGLATNEQFF. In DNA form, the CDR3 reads TGTGCCAATGGGCTGGCAACCAATGAGCAGTTCTTC.